This T cell receptor beta chain was obtained from a study of lymphopenia after photon versus proton radiotherapy. TCRdb's copy holds only in-frame clones and misses some; the assay was immunoSEQ multiplex PCR. The profile covers 15,000 to 20,000 clones, with around 86% appearing a single time and around 10% taken by the ten largest. The CDR3 is made up of 17 amino acids. Per the germline V gene, CDR1 is SGHAT and CDR2 is FQNNGV. V gave up 5 bases and J gave up 8 bases, with 25 bases separating them. This chain uses TRBV11-2 with TRBJ2-1; TRBD1 might be the D (6 bases). The TCR originated in an older man with pancreatic cancer. The input for sequencing was peripheral blood, taken from a patient treated with proton-based radiotherapy. This CDR3 is CASSQTRRRQGRDEQFF. The CDR3 DNA is TGTGCCAGCAGCCAGACCCGCCGACGGCAGGGGCGGGATGAGCAGTTCTTC. The complete variable domain, with remaining parts taken from reference TRBV11-2 and TRBJ2-1, reads EAGVAQSPRYKIIEKRQSVAFWCNPISGHATLYWYQQILGQGPKLLIQFQNNGVVDDSQLPKDRFSAERLKGVDSTLKIQPAKLEDSAVYLCASSQTRRRQGRDEQFFGPGTRLTVL.